The sequence of this T cell receptor (beta chain) was determined in a study of radiation and T cells in renal cell carcinoma. Time point noted: baseline pretreatment blood. Treatment defined: 15 Gy SBRT to primary tumor, nephrectomy 4 weeks later. Serial blood draws occurred at baseline and 2 and 4 weeks post-SBRT. This renal cell carcinoma was of the clear cell type. Whole-study findings and limits: Without pretreatment biopsies, baseline tumor clonotype presence was undetermined. From baseline, blood top tumor clonotypes peaked at 2 weeks post-radiation.

Germline CDR1 and CDR2: MNHNS and SASEGT. Trimming stripped 0 bases from V and 4 bases from J, with 9 bases between. The CDR3 contains 14 residues. Points on this clone: What it binds is not known.

Here immunoSEQ multiplex PCR was the method, and the copy in TCRdb shows in-frame clones only, minus some. Of 150,000 or so clones in the sample, approximately 82% were seen once. Sequencing was performed on blood, taken from a patient whose treatment included radiotherapy and nephrectomy. The J gene is TRBJ1-2, the V gene TRBV6-1; tentatively, D is TRBD1 (5 bases). This TCR derives from a woman aged 50 to 60 with renal cell carcinoma. The DNA of the CDR3 is TGTGCCAGCAGTGAAGCTTCCAGGGTCTATGGCTACACCTTC. As protein: CASSEASRVYGYTF.